This T cell receptor (beta chain) is from a study of blood T cell repertoires in COVID-19. About the research overall: Samples taken during acute and convalescent COVID-19 were collected in the United States, Italy and Spain. From T cells, B-cell-depleted T cells, or PBMCs came the material, which was cDNA or gDNA.

By share, this clone ranks as medium-sized. Under the authors' procedure: Amplification of reference gene primers was used by the study to estimate nucleated cell counts. Repertoires were generated with immunoSEQ multiplex PCR, while TCRdb's copy carries only in-frame clones and drops some. The V and J calls and clone size were taken over from that table, and D and trimming were inferred from the DNA. Of 100,000 or so clones in the sample, over 70% were seen once. From germline, CDR1 is GTSNPN and CDR2 SVGIG (reference sequence). The CDR3 consists of 13 residues. The V gene lost 2 bases and the J gene lost 5 bases, with 10 bases spanning the gap.

The source of this sequence is a man between 60 and 75 years old with acute or convalescent COVID-19. The chain uses TRBV30 and TRBJ2-1; D may be TRBD1 (5 bases). Material: peripheral blood. The DNA of the CDR3 is TGTGCCTGGAGTAAAGGGGCTAACAATGAGCAGTTCTTC. Protein: CAWSKGANNEQFF.